Reported below is one TCR beta chain. The source of the sample is a study of blood T cell repertoires in COVID-19. The assay was immunoSEQ multiplex PCR, and TCRdb's table has in-frame clones only and misses some. Among about 150,000 clones listed, roughly 80% were seen once. This sequence originates from an older woman with acute or convalescent COVID-19. Material for sequencing was peripheral blood.

The chain's CDR3 is CASSQGATDTQYF. The CDR3, as DNA: TGTGCCAGCTCCCAGGGGGCCACAGATACGCAGTATTTT. This chain connects TRBV18 to TRBJ2-3, with TRBD1 identical over 8 bases. Germline CDR1 is KGHSH and CDR2 is LQKENI. There are 13 residues in the CDR3. Trimming at V came to 6 bases and at J to 2 bases, leaving 1 base not matched to a gene.